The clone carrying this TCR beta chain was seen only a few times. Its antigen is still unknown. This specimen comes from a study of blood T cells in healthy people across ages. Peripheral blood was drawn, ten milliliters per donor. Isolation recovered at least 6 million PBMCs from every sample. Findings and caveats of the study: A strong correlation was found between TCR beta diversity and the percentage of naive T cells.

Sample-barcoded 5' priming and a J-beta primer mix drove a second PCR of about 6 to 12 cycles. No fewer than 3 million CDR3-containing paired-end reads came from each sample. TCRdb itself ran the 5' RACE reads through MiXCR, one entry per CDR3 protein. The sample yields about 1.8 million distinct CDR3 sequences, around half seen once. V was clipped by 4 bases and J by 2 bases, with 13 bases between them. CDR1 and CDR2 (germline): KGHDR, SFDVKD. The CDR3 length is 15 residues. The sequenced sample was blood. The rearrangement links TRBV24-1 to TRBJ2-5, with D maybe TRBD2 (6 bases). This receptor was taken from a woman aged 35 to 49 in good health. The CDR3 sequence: CATSDPGRRQETQYF. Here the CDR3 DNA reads TGTGCCACCAGTGACCCAGGGAGGAGACAAGAGACCCAGTACTTC.